The entry below gives a single T cell receptor (beta chain) sequence along with its context. The CDR3 consists of 16 residues. Per germline, CDR1 SEHNR and CDR2 FQNEAQ (reference sequence). V was pared by 2 bases and J by 4 bases, with 17 bases between. This specimen comes from a study of graft-versus-host responses after intestinal transplantation. Profiled with immunoSEQ multiplex PCR; TCRdb holds only in-frame clones, not every one. The data hold about 40,000 clones, with approximately 93% observed a single time. The material was PBMCs, obtained 700 to 850 days after intestinal transplantation. The TCR originated in a human patient who received an intestinal transplant, so some T cells may come from the graft donor. The chain is built from TRBV7-9 and TRBJ1-2; D ambiguous. CDR3 in DNA: TGTGCCAGCAGCTTATCGCAGGCCCTCGGTGGCTATGGCTACACCTTC. It codes for CASSLSQALGGYGYTF.